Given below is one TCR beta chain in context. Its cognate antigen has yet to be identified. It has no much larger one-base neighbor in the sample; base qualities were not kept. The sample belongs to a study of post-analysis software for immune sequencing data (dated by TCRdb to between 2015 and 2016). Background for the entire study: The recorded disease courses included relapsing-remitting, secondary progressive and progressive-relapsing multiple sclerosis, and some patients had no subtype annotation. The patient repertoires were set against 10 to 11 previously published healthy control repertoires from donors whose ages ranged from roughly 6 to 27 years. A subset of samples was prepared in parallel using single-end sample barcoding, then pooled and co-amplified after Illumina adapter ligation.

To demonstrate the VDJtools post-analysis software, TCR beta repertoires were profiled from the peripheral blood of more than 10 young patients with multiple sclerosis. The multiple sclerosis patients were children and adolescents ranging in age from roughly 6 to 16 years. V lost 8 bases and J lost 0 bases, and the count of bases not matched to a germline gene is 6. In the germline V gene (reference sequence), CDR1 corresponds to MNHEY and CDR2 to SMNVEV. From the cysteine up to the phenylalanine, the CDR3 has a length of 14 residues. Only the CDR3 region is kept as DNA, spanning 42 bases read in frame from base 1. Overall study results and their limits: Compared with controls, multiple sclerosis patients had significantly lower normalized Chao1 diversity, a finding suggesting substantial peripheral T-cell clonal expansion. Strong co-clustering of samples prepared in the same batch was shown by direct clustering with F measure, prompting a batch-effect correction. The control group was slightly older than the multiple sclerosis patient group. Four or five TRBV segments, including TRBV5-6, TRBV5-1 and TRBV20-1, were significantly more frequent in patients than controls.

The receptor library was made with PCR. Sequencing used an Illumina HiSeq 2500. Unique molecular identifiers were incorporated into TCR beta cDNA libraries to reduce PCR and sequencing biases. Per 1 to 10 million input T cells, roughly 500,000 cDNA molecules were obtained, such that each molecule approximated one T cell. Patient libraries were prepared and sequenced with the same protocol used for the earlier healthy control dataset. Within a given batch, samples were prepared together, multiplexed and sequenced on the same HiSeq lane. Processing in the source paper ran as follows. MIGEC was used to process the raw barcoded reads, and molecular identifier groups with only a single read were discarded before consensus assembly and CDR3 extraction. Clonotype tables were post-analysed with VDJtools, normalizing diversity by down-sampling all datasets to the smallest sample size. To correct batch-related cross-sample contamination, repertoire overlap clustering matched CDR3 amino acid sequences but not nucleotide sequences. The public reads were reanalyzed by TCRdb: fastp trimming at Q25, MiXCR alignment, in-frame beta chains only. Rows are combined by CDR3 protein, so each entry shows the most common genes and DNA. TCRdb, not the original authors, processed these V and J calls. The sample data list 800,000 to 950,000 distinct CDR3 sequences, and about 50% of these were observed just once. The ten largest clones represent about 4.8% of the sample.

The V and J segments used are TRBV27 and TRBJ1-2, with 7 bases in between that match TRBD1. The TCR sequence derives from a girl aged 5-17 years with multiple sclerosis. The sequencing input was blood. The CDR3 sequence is CASAEGAPNYGYTF. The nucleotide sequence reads TGTGCCAGCGCAGAGGGGGCCCCTAACTATGGCTACACCTTC.